The subject of this entry is one T cell receptor (beta chain). The source of the sample is a study of blood T cell repertoires in COVID-19. For the study at large: Researchers got acute and convalescent COVID-19 samples from the United States, Italy and Spain. PBMCs, B-cell-depleted T cells, or T cells provided the cDNA or gDNA that made up the material.

In the authors' workflow: Scientists estimated how many nucleated cells there were by amplifying reference gene primers. The repertoire was sequenced with immunoSEQ multiplex PCR; TCRdb's copy has only in-frame clones and lacks some. That table supplies the V and J calls and clone size; D and trimming were determined from the DNA. Among over 200,000 clones listed, 75% to 85% were seen once. The CDR3 length is 12 residues. The germline CDR1 and CDR2 sequences are LNHNV and YYDKDF (reference sequence). V was cut by 1 base and J by 3 bases, with 3 bases left in between. Enrolment of Seattle patients took place during active infection, and they were followed longitudinally.

The chain joins TRBV15 to TRBJ2-5, with D hard to call. The receptor was derived from a woman in her thirties with COVID-19, enrolled during active disease. The source material was peripheral blood. This CDR3 reads CATSRGEETQYF. As DNA, the CDR3 is TGTGCCACCAGCAGAGGAGAAGAGACCCAGTACTTC.